The 7 T cell receptor beta chains in this list originate from one sample, sequenced in a study of T-cell memory formation after mild COVID-19. TCRdb re-analysed the 5' RACE reads in MiXCR, keeping a single row per CDR3 protein. This sample has hundreds of thousands of distinct CDR3 sequences, with approximately 15% found just once. The sample was PBMCs or a T cell subset sorted from them (not recorded which). The receptors stem from a young man who had mild COVID-19 (a few samples of this study predate the infection). Cell type and time point are not known.

This chain connects TRBV20-1 to TRBJ1-5, with D possibly TRBD1 on 5 matching bases. CDR3 length: 15 residues. The germline V gene has CDR1 DFQATT and CDR2 SNEGSKA (reference sequence). Trimming shortened V by 6 bases and J by 0 bases, and 15 bases separated the two germline ends. This CDR3 is CSATDRDYSNQPQHF. DNA for the CDR3: TGCAGTGCCACAGACAGAGATTATAGCAATCAGCCCCAGCATTTT.

At least ten counts were recorded for this clonotype. This chain connects TRBV6-1 to TRBJ1-6, with 7 nucleotides matching TRBD1. CDR1 and CDR2 (germline): MNHNS, SASEGT. The CDR3 has 14 amino acids. Losses at the gene ends were 8 bases for V and 7 bases for J; bases not matched to a gene: 8. CDR3 region: CASRYLTGNSPLHF. The CDR3 coding sequence is TGTGCCAGCCGATATCTGACAGGGAATTCACCCCTCCACTTT.

This clonotype occurred a few times. The chain is built from TRBV6-5 and TRBJ1-4; possible D gene TRBD1, 6 bases. The germline gives CDR1 MNHEY, CDR2 SVGAGI. The V end lost 6 bases, the J end lost 2 bases, and 10 bases lay between the germline ends. CDR3 length equals 14 residues. The CDR3 spells CASRRGWTNEKLFF. Written as DNA, the CDR3 is TGTGCCAGCAGGAGGGGGTGGACTAATGAAAAACTGTTTTTT.

The V and J genes are TRBV5-1 and TRBJ2-1; the match to TRBD2 covers 8 bases. The CDR3 spans 15 residues. The J segment lost 8 bases and the V segment lost 2 bases, leaving 9 bases of the junction unmatched. CDR1 and CDR2 from the germline V gene are SGHRS and YFSETQ. Here the CDR3 DNA reads TGCGCCAGCAGCTTCCCGGCGGGGGGCTCGTATGAGCAGTTCTTC. Its translation: CASSFPAGGSYEQFF.

This clonotype was seen only a few times. The rearrangement joins TRBV6-1 to TRBJ1-1, with D unclear. The CDR3 length is 15 residues. V was pared by 2 bases and J by 4 bases, with 14 bases between. CDR1 and CDR2 from the germline V gene are MNHNS and SASEGT. This CDR3 is CASSEIPVPSTEAFF. The CDR3 DNA reads as TGTGCCAGCAGTGAAATTCCAGTCCCTAGCACTGAAGCTTTCTTT.

The chain joins TRBV20-1 to TRBJ2-5; D is uncertain. This CDR3 is 14 amino acids long. CDR1 is DFQATT and CDR2 is SNEGSKA in the germline V gene (reference sequence). V dropped 7 bases and J dropped 3 bases, with 18 bases sitting between them. CDR3 DNA sequence: TGCAGTGTCAGAGCTAGAACCGCTGAAGAGACCCAGTACTTC. Amino acids: CSVRARTAEETQYF.

V is TRBV20-1 and J is TRBJ2-5, with D perhaps TRBD1 (6 bases). The V gene lost 6 bases and the J gene lost 1 base, with 12 bases spanning the gap. The CDR3 loop spans 13 amino acids. CDR1 and CDR2 from the germline V gene are DFQATT and SNEGSKA (reference sequence). For the CDR3, the DNA is TGCAGTGCCTCCAGGGGTCCCCAAGAGACCCAGTACTTC. This codes for CSASRGPQETQYF.